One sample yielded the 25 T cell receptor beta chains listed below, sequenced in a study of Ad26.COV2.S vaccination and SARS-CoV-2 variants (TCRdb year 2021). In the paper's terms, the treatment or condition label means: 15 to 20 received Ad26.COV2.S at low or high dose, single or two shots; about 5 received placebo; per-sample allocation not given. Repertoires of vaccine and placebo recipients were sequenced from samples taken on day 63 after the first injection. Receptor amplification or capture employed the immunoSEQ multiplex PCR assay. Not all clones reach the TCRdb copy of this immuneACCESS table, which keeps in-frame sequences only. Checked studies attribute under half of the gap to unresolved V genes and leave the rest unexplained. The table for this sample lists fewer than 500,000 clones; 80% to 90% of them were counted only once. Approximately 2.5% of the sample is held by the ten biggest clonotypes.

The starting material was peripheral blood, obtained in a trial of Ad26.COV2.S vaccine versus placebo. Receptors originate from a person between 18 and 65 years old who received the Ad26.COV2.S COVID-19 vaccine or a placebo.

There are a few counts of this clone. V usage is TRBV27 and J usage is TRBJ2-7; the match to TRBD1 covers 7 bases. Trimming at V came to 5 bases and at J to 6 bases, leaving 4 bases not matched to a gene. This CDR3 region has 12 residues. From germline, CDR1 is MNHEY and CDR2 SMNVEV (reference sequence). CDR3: CASSPTGFEQYF. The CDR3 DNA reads TGTGCCAGCAGTCCGACAGGGTTCGAGCAGTACTTC.

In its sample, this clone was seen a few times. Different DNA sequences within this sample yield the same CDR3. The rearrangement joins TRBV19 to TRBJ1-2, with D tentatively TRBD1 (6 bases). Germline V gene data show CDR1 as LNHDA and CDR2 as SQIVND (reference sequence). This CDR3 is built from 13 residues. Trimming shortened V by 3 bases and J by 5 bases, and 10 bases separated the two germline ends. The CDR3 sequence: CASSIRGFYGYTF. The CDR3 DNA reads TGTGCCAGTAGTATCAGGGGTTTTTATGGCTACACCTTC.

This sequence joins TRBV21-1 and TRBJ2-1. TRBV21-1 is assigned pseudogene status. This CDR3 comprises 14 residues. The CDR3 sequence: CASILKDRWNEQFF. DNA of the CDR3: TGTGCCAGCATCCTAAAGGACCGGTGGAATGAGCAGTTCTTC.

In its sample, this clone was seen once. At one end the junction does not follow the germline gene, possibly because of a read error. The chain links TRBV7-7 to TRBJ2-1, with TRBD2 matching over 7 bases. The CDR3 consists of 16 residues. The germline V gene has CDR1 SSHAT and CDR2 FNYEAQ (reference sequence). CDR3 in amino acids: CASRPLATSSYNEQFF. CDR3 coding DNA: TGTGCTAGCAGGCCACTAGCGACTAGCTCCTACAATGAGCAGTTCTTC.

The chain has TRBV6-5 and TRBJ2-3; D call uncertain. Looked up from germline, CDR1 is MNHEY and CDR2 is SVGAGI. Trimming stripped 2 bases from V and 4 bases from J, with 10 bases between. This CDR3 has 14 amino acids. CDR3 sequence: CASSYHSEADTQYF. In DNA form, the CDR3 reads TGTGCCAGCAGTTACCACAGTGAAGCAGATACGCAGTATTTT.

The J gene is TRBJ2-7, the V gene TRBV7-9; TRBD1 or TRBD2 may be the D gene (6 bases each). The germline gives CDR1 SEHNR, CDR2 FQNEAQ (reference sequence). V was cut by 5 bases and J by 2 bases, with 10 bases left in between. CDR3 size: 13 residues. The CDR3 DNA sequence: TGTGCCAGCAGCCCCCGGGGGCCCTACGAGCAGTACTTC. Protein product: CASSPRGPYEQYF.

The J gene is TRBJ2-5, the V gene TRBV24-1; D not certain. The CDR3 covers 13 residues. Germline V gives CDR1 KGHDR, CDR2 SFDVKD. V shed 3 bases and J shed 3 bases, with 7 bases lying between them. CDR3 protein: CATSDPFKETQYF. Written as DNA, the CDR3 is TGTGCCACCAGTGATCCCTTTAAAGAGACCCAGTACTTC.

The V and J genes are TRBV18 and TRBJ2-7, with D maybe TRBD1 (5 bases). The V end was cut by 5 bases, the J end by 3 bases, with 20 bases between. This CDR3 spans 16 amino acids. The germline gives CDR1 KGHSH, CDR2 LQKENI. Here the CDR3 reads CASSGAGRDGYYEQYF. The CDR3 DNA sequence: TGTGCCAGCTCAGGGGCCGGAAGGGATGGATACTACGAGCAGTACTTC.

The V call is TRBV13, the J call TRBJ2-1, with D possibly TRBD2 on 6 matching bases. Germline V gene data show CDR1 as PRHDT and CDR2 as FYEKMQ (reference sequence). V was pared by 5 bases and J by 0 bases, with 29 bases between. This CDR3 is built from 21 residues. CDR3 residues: CASSAFGLNFLADSSYNEQFF. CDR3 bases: TGTGCCAGCAGCGCCTTCGGACTGAATTTTTTAGCGGATAGCTCCTACAATGAGCAGTTCTTC.

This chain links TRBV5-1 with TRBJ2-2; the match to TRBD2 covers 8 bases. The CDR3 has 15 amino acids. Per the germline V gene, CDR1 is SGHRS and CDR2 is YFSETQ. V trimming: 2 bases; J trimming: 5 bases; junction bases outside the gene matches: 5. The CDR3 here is CASSLGTSLTGELFF. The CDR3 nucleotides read TGCGCCAGCAGCTTAGGGACTAGTCTTACCGGGGAGCTGTTTTTT.

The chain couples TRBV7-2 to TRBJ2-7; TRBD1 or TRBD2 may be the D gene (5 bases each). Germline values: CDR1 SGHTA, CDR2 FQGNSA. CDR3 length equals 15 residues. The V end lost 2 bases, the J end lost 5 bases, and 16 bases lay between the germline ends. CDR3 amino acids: CASSLRRGGSHEQYF. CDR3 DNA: TGTGCCAGCAGCTTACGCCGGGGCGGTTCGCACGAGCAGTACTTC.

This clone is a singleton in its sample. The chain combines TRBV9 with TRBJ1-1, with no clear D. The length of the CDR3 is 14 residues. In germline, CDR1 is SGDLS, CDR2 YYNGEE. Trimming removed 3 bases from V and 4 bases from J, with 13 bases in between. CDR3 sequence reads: CASSAGPGATEAFF. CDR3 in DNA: TGTGCCAGCAGCGCCGGACCCGGAGCCACTGAAGCTTTCTTT.

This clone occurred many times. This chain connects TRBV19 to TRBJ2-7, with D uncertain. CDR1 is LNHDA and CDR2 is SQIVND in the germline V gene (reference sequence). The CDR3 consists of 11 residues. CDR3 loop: CASQAGREQYF. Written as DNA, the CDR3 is TGTGCTTCCCAGGCAGGTCGCGAGCAGTACTTC. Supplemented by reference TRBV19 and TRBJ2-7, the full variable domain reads DGGITQSPKYLFRKEGQNVTLSCEQNLNHDAMYWYRQDPGQGLRLIYYSQIVNDFQKGDIAEGYSVSREKKESFPLTVTSAQKNPTAFYLCASQAGREQYFGPGTRLTVT.

The CDR3 bases are TGTGCCAGCAGCTTTTCGGAGCCCCAGCATTTT. The encoded protein is CASSFSEPQHF. This rearrangement joins TRBV7-7 to TRBJ1-5; D unresolved. V was shortened by 3 bases and J by 8 bases, with 5 bases between the two germline ends. CDR3 size: 11 residues. Per germline, CDR1 SSHAT and CDR2 FNYEAQ (reference sequence).

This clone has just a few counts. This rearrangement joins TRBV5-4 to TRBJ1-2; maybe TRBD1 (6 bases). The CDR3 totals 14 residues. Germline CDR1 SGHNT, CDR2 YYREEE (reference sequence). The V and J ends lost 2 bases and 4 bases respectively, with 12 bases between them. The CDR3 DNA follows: TGTGCCAGCAGCTTTCGGGACAAACTCTATGGCTACACCTTC. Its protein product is CASSFRDKLYGYTF.

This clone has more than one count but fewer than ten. CDR3 sequence (DNA): TGTGCCACCAACGACAGGGACAATCAGCCCCAGCATTTT. This codes for CATNDRDNQPQHF. The rearrangement joins TRBV24-1 to TRBJ1-5; 7 bases align to TRBD1. The CDR3 length is 13 residues. Germline trimming cut 8 bases from V and 3 bases from J; bases unmatched to any gene: 3. Germline V lookup: CDR1 KGHDR, CDR2 SFDVKD.

CDR3 in DNA: TGTGCCATCAGCCTCGGACAGGGGCGGGTCGACACTGAAGCTTTCTTT. As protein: CAISLGQGRVDTEAFF. This sequence joins TRBV10-3 and TRBJ1-1; 9 bases are shared with TRBD1. The germline V gene encodes CDR1 ENHRY and CDR2 SYGVKD. Losses at the gene ends were 6 bases for V and 3 bases for J; bases not matched to a gene: 11. The CDR3 runs to 16 residues.

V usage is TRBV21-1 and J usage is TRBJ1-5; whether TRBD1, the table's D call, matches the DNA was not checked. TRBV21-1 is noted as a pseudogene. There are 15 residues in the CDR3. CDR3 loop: CANTGPRLSNQPQHF. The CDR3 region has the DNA TGTGCCAACACAGGCCCCCGACTTAGCAATCAGCCCCAGCATTTT.

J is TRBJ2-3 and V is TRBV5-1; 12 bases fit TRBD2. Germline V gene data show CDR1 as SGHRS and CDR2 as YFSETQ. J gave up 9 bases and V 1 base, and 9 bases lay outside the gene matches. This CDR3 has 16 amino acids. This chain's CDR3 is CASSLLAGGPQVTQYF. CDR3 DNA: TGCGCCAGCAGCTTGCTAGCGGGGGGGCCCCAAGTCACGCAGTATTTT.

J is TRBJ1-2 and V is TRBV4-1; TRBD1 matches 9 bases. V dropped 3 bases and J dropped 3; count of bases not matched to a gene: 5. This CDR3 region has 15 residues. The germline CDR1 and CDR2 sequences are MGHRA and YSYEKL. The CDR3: CASSHLDRGDYGYTF. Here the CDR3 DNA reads TGCGCCAGCAGCCATTTGGACAGGGGAGACTATGGCTACACCTTC.

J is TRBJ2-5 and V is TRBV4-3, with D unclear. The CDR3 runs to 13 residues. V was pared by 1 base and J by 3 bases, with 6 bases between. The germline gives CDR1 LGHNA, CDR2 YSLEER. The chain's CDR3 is CASSQGRKETQYF. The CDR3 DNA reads TGCGCCAGCAGCCAAGGCAGGAAAGAGACCCAGTACTTC.

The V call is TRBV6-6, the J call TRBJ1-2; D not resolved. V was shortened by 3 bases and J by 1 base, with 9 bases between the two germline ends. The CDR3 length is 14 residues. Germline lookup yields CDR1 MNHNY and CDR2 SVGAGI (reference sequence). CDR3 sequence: CASSYSADNYGYTF. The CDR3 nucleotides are TGTGCCAGCAGTTATTCAGCAGATAACTATGGCTACACCTTC.

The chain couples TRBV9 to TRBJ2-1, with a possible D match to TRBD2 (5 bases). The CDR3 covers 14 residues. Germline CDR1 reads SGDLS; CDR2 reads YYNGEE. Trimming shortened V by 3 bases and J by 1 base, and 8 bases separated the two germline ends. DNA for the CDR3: TGTGCCAGCAGCGCTGAGGGTTCCTACAATGAGCAGTTCTTC. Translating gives CASSAEGSYNEQFF.

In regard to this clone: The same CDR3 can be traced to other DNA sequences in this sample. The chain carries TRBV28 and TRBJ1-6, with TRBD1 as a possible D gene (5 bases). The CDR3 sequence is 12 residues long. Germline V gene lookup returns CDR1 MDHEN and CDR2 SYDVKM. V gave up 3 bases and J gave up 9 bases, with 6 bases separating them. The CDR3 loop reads CASSLRGSPLHF. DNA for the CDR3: TGTGCCAGCAGTTTGAGGGGTTCACCCCTCCACTTT.

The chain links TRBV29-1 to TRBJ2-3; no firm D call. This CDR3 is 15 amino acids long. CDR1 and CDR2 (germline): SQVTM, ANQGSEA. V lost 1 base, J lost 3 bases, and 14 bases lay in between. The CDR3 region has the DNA TGCAGCGTTGAAGGGGTAAGACCATCGACAGATACGCAGTATTTT. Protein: CSVEGVRPSTDTQYF.